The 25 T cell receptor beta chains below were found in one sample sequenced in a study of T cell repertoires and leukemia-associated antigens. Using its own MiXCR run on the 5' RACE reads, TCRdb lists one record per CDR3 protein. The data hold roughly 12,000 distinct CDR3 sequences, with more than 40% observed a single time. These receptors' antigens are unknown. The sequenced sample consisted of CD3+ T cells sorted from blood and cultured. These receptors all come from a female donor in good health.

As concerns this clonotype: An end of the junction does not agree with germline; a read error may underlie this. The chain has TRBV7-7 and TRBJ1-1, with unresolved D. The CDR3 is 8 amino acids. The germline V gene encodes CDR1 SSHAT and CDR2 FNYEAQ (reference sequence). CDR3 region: CYKTEASF. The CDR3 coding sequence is TGCTACAAGACTGAAGCTTCCTTT.

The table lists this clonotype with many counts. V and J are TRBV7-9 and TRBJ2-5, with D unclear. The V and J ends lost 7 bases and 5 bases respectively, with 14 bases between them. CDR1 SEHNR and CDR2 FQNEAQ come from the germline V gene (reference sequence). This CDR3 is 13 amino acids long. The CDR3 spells CASTLYGAETQYF. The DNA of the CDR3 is TGTGCCAGCACGTTATATGGTGCGGAGACCCAGTACTTC.

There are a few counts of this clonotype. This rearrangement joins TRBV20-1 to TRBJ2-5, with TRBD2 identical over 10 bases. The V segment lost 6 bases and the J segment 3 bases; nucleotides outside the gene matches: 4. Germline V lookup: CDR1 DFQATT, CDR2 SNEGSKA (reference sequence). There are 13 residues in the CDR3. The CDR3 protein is CSASSGGKETQYF. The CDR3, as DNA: TGCAGTGCCTCTAGCGGGGGTAAAGAGACCCAGTACTTC.

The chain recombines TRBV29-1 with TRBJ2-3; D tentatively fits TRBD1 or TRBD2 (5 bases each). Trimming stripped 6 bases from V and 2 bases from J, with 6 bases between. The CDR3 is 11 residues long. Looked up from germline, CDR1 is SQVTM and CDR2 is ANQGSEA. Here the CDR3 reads CSVGVTDTQYF. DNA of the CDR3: TGCAGCGTGGGGGTCACAGATACGCAGTATTTT.

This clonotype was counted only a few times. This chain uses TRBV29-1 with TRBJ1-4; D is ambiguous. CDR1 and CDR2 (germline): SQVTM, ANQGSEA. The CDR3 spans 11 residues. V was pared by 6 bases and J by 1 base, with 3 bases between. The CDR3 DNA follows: TGCAGCGTCCTAACTAATGAAAAACTGTTTTTT. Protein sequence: CSVLTNEKLFF.

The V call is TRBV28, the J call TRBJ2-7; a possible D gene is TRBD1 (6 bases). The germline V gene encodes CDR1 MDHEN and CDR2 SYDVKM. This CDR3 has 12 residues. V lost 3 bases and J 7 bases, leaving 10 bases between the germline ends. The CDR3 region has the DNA TGTGCCAGCAGTTTGGGGGCCTCAGAGCAGTACTTC. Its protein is CASSLGASEQYF.

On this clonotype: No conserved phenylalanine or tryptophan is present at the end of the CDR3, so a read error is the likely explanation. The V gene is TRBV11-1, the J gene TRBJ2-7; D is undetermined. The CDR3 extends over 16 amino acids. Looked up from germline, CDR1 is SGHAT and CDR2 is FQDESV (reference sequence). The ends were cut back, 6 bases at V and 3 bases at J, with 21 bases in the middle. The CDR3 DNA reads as TGTGCCAGCAGTCCGGCGCACGCCAATAAGGACTACGAGCAGTACCTC. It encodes CASSPAHANKDYEQYL.

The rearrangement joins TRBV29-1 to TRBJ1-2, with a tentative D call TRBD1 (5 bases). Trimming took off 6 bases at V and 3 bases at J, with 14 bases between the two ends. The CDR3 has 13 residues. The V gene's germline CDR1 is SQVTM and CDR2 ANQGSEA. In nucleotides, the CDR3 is TGCAGCGTCTACGGGGGAGCGGACTATGGCTACACCTTC. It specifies CSVYGGADYGYTF.

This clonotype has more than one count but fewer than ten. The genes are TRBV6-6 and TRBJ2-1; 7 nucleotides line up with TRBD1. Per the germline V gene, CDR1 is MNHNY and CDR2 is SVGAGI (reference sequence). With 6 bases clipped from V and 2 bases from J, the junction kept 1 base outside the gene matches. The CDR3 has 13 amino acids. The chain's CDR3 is CASSTGAYNEQFF. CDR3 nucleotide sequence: TGTGCCAGCAGCACAGGGGCCTACAATGAGCAGTTCTTC.

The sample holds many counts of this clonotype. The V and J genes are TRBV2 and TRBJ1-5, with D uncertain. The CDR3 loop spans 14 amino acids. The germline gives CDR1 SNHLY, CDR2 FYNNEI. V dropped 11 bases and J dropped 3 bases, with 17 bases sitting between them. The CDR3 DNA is TGTGCCGCCAGCAGTGATGGCGCCAATCAGCCCCAGCATTTT. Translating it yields CAASSDGANQPQHF.

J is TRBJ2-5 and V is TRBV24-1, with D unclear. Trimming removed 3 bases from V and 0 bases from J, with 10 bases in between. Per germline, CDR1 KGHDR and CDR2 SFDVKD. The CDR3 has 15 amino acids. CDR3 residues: CATSDKAAYQETQYF. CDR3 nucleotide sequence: TGTGCCACCAGTGATAAGGCAGCGTACCAAGAGACCCAGTACTTC.

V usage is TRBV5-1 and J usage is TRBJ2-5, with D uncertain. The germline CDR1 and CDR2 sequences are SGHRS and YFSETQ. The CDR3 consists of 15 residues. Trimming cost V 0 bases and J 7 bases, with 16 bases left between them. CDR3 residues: CASSLDPGGLGTQYF. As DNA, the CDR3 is TGCGCCAGCAGCTTGGATCCCGGCGGATTAGGGACCCAGTACTTC.

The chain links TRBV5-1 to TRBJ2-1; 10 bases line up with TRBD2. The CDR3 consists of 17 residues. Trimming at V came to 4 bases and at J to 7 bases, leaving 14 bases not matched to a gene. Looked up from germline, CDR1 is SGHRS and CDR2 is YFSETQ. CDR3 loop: CASSPQYLAGGVNEQFF. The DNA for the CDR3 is TGCGCCAGCAGCCCCCAGTACTTAGCGGGAGGAGTAAATGAGCAGTTCTTC.

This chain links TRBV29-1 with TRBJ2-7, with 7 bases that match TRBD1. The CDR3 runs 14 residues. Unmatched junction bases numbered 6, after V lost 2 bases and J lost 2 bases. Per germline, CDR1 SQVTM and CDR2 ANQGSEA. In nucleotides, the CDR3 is TGCAGCGTTGAACTGGGACAGCTAACCTACGAGCAGTACTTC. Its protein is CSVELGQLTYEQYF.

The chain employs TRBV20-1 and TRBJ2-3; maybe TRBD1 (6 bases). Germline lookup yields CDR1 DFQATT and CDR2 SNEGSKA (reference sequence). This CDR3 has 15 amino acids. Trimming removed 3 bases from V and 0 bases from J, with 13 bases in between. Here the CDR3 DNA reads TGCAGTGCTAGTCGACAGGCTGTGAGCACAGATACGCAGTATTTT. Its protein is CSASRQAVSTDTQYF.

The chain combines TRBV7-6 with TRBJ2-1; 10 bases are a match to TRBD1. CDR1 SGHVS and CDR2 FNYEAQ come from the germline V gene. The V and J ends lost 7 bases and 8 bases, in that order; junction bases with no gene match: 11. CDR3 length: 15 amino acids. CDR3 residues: CASIPGTGVGYEQFF. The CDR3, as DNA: TGTGCCAGCATCCCCGGGACAGGGGTAGGTTATGAGCAGTTCTTC.

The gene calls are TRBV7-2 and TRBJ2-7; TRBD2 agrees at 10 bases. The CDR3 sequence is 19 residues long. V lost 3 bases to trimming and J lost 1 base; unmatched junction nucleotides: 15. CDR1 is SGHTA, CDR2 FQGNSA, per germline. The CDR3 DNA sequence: TGTGCCAGCAGCTTTCAATGGACTAGCGGCTCGGGAGTTTCCTACGAGCAGTACTTC. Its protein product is CASSFQWTSGSGVSYEQYF.

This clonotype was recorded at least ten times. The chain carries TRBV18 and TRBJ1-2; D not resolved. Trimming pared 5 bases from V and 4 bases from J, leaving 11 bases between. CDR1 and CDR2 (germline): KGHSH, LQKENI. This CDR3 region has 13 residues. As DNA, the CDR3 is TGTGCCAGCTCAGCTACGGGCCCCTATGGCTACACCTTC. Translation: CASSATGPYGYTF.

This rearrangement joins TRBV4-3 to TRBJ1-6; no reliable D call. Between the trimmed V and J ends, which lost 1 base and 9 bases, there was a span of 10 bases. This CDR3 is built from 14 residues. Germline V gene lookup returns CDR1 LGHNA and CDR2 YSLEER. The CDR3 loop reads CASSQARLGSPLHF. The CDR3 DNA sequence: TGCGCCAGCAGCCAAGCGAGATTGGGTTCACCCCTCCACTTT.

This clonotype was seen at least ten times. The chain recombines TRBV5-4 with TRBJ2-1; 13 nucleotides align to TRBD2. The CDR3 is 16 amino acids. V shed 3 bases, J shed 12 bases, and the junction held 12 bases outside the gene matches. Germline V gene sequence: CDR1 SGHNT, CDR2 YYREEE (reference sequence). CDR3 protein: CASSSAVLAGGGGQFF. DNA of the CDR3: TGTGCCAGCAGCTCAGCAGTACTAGCGGGAGGGGGAGGGCAGTTCTTC.

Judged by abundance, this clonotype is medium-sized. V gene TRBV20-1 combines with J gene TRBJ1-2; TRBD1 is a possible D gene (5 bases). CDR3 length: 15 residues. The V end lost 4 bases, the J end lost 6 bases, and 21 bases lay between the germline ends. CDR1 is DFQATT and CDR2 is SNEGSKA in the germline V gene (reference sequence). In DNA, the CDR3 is TGCAGTGCTATGTCTTCTAGGGGTTATATAGATGGCTACACCTTC. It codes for CSAMSSRGYIDGYTF.

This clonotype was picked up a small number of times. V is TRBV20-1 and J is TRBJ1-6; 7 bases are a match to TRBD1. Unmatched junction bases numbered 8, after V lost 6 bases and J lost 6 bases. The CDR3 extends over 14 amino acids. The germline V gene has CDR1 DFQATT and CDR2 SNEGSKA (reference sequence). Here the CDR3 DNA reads TGCAGTGCCAATCGACAGGGCTTTAATTCACCCCTCCACTTT. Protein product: CSANRQGFNSPLHF.

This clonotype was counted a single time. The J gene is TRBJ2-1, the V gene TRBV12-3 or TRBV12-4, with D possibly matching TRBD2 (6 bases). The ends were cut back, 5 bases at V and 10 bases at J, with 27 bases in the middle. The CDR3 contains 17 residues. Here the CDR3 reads CASSPLGGGVSDREQFF. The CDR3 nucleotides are TGTGCCAGCAGTCCCCTGGGAGGAGGGGTTTCCGATAGGGAGCAGTTCTTC.

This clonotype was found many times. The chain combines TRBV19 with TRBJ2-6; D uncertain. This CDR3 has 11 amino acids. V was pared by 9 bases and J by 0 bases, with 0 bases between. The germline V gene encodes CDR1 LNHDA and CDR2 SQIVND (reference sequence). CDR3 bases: TGTGCCAGCTCTGGGGCCAACGTCCTGACTTTC. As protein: CASSGANVLTF. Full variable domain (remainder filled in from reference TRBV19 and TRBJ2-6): DGGITQSPKYLFRKEGQNVTLSCEQNLNHDAMYWYRQDPGQGLRLIYYSQIVNDFQKGDIAEGYSVSREKKESFPLTVTSAQKNPTAFYLCASSGANVLTFGAGSRLTVL.

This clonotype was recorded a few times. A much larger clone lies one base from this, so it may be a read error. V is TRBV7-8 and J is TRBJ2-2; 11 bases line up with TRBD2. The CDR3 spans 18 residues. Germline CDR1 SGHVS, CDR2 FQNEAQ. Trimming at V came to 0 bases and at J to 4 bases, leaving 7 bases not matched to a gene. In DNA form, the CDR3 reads TGTGCCAGCAGCTTAGCGCGCTTCGGACTAGCGGGCACCGGGGAGCTGTTTTTT. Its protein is CASSLARFGLAGTGELFF.